Listed here is a single T cell receptor beta chain. This table comes from immunoSEQ multiplex PCR, and its TCRdb copy is limited to in-frame clones, with some not included. The data contain about half a million clones, over 60% of them singletons. This entry comes from a study of shared clonotypes between healthy human individuals. The CDR3 is made up of 16 amino acids. Looked up from germline, CDR1 is KGHSH and CDR2 is LQKENI. V lost 3 bases and J lost 7, with 19 bases in between. Source material: PBMCs. This TCR was sampled from a woman between 40 and 50 years old in good health. Some clones in this sample may be carry-over from other donors' samples. This rearrangement joins TRBV18 to TRBJ2-1; tentative D call: TRBD1 (5 bases). The chain's CDR3 is CASSPYGASLGNEQFF. Written as DNA, the CDR3 is TGTGCCAGCTCACCGTATGGGGCATCGCTGGGGAATGAGCAGTTCTTC.